This T cell receptor beta chain originates from a study of T cell responses to AZD1222 COVID-19 vaccine. There are 18 residues in the CDR3. Germline lookup yields CDR1 KGHSH and CDR2 LQKENI. V shed 3 bases and J 4 bases; nucleotides not matched to a gene: 16. TCRdb keeps only in-frame clones here, not all; method: immunoSEQ multiplex PCR. Here the sample spans 85,000 to 90,000 clones, about nine tenths being singletons. This chain uses TRBV18 with TRBJ1-1; the match to TRBD1 covers 8 bases. This TCR derives from an adult who received the AZD1222 COVID-19 vaccine. The sample here was peripheral blood, taken 28 days after the second AZD1222 dose. CDR3 loop: CASSPLGQGAKRSTEAFF. The CDR3 coding sequence is TGTGCCAGCTCACCCCTCGGACAGGGCGCCAAGCGGAGCACTGAAGCTTTCTTT.